This TCR beta chain was obtained from a study of cytomegalovirus exposure and HLA in healthy donors (dated by TCRdb to the late 2010s). For context, the study as a whole: An earlier analysis of several hundred of the donors reported about 250 Gb of sequence data and some 120 million unique TCR beta sequences from 150 million to 200 million T cells. Around 320 gigabases of sequencing data and tens of millions of unique TCR sequences were included in an early release covering about 700 HLA-typed donors. Among the roughly 400 genotyped donors, 81% belonged to the genetic ancestry cluster associated with self-reported Caucasian donors. The study was designed to test whether signatures of past pathogen exposure could be identified by cataloging public T cell receptors. Using immunosequencing, the study profiled T cell repertoires from 550 to 750 subjects and related those repertoires to cytomegalovirus serostatus. In addition to the first cohort of 666 subjects, a separate validation cohort of some 120 different subjects was used. To predict cytomegalovirus infection status, the study brought together high-throughput TCR immunosequencing, statistical association of individual TCRs with disease status, and machine learning. To study patterns of TCR occurrence, a later analysis re-analyzed previously published TCR beta repertoires from 600 to 750 donors and added high-resolution HLA genotyping. In the later analysis, no new phenotypic data were used to find candidate immune exposures; instead, reliance was placed on TCR beta sequences and their occurrence across donors. An earlier analysis of roughly 600 of the donors used high-throughput TCR beta sequencing to judge whether each TCR beta V gene segment behaved as functional or pseudogenic. Donor age, sex, ethnicity and CMV serostatus were collected together with the repertoire data. Genome-wide SNP genotypes for about 55% of the 666 donors were used in a later genetic analysis, which treated that subset as a discovery cohort. All discovery cohort repertoires had been generated using a single sequencing platform. Class I and class II HLA loci were covered by the typing at four-digit resolution. The number of typed donors differed by locus: 629-630 for A, B, C, DRB1 and DQB1; roughly 510 for DQA1; 606 for DPA1; and 400 to 480 for DPB1. About 5 DR-DQ haplotypes were handled as single units for association and clustering, since linkage in the cohort was strong. Among some 400 genotyped donors of the cohort, an average of about 240,000 unique TCR beta nucleotide sequences were sequenced per donor, roughly 20% of them non-productive.

The cohort comprised fewer than 700 healthy bone marrow donors. All cohort members were sampled while nominally healthy, although unrecorded immune exposures were likely present. The donor was CMV seropositive and belonged to the group of about 290 seropositive cohort members. Each donor provided a peripheral blood sample, and peripheral blood mononuclear cells were used for TCR beta sequencing. The Qiagen DNeasy Blood Extraction Kit was used to extract genomic DNA from the blood cell samples. As concerns this clone: Its antigen target is currently unknown.

Library preparation was by the immunoSEQ multiplex PCR assay. The multiplex PCR relied on a mix of 60 forward primers for TCR Vbeta segments and 13 reverse primers for TCR Jbeta segments. A multiplex PCR assay on genomic DNA amplified the CDR3 region of rearranged TCR beta genes. The amplified TCR beta libraries were sequenced on the Illumina HiSeq System as 87-base-pair reads. In the authors' own workflow: Across the 600 to 700 repertoires, a later analysis counted some 80 million unique TCR beta chains, some 11 million of which were shared by at least two donors. To remove PCR and sequencing errors, raw reads were error-corrected and collapsed into unique sequences using a nearest-neighbor algorithm that merged closely related sequences. To assign V, D and J gene segments, CDR3 sequences were aligned to IMGT reference sequences. For a sequence to be retained, a match of at least six nucleotides was required to both a V gene segment and a J gene segment. A rearrangement counted as productive if the CDR3 had no stop codons and remained in frame with V and J, and every other rearrangement counted as non-productive. CDR3 was defined according to IMGT convention as the region running from the second conserved V-encoded cysteine to the conserved J-encoded phenylalanine. In an earlier analysis of some 550 of the donors, sequences lacking an unambiguous match to a single V gene segment were excluded. In an earlier analysis of several hundred of the donors, V segments were called functional above 56.7% productive rearrangements and were called segregating when the between-donor standard deviation exceeded 5%. To diagnose cytomegalovirus status from the catalog of TCR beta chain sequences, a statistical classification framework was built. V and J gene assignment, in a later analysis, came from comparing TCR nucleotide sequences with IMGT/GENE-DB human TR gene sequences. Using the TCRdist pipeline, a later analysis assigned CDR3 sequences along with most-parsimonious VDJ recombination scenarios. In a later analysis, every TCR beta chain was defined by the combination of its CDR3 amino acid sequence and its V-gene family, and reads without a unique V-gene family were dropped. To address suspected cross-contamination and a sequencing artifact, a later analysis removed several hundred highly shared, low-generation-probability nucleotide sequences. For each public chain, a later analysis derived a clonal expansion index from normalized ranks of inferred template counts within each repertoire. In a later analysis, generation probabilities were computed using a VDJ recombination model fitted to out-of-frame rearrangements, and the results were checked against IGoR. In a later analysis, TCR-TCR, TCR-HLA and TCR-CMV co-occurrence was scored with hypergeometric tests, and a repertoire-size bias correction was applied to TCR pairs. A later analysis estimated false discovery rates by permuting HLA or CMV assignments 20 times. In a later analysis, co-occurring TCRs were grouped using DBSCAN, with TCRdist sequence similarity added in when clustering inside HLA-allele-positive subsets. For co-occurrence clustering, repertoires with fewer than 30,000 or more than 120,000 public chains were excluded, along with a handful of repertoires with anomalous nucleotide sharing. The clones in this table, taken by TCRdb from immuneACCESS, are in-frame only. Not every clone is retained; where verified, under half of the shortfall comes from an unresolved V gene, and the cause of the rest is unknown. The V and J calls and clone size were taken over from that table, and D and trimming were inferred from the DNA. The sample's own table lists tens of thousands of clones. The ten largest make up roughly a sixth of the sample.

Broader findings and caveats from the paper: In a later analysis, HLA-associated TCR beta chains showed more clonal expansion and lower generation probabilities than non-associated chains that were equally common. Because HLA typing was unavailable for some donors at each locus, only the typed subset was used in association tests. An association between a missense DCLRE1C variant and V-gene and J-gene trimming of TCR beta chains was found in a later genetic analysis and replicated in an independent cohort. Presence/absence analyses assumed roughly uniform sequencing depth across donors, an assumption that may not hold. Most TCR sequences were seen in very few donors, while some public TCRs were found in many individuals. This cohort had only TCR beta chains sequenced, and the lack of alpha or paired-chain data limited which features could be detected. In an earlier analysis of 450 to 750 of the donors, most TCR beta V segments appeared in productive rearrangements about 87% or about 30% of the time, broadly matching IMGT annotations. The earlier analysis of 587 of the donors excluded some 16 rarely observed V segments, including chromosome 9 orphons, because counts were too low. Compared with the roughly 720-donor mean, donors in an Asian-associated ancestry cluster had fewer N-insertions in productive TCRs, according to a later genetic analysis. According to a later analysis, most CMV-associated TCR beta chains appeared to be HLA-restricted, and the HLA associations seemed to be driven largely by CMV exposure. It was suggested by the authors that the approach could potentially be generalized to other disease states and immunological phenotypes. A further reported finding was that TCR beta sequences accurately predicted the HLA-A and HLA-B alleles for most subjects in the first cohort. In both the original and validation cohorts, the classifier was reported to diagnose cytomegalovirus status with high specificity and sensitivity. At a false discovery rate of 0.05, a later analysis linked 16,000 or so TCR beta sequences to specific HLA alleles. A later analysis found that TCR association rates varied across HLA loci, with DRB1 alleles showing the most associated TCRs and HLA-C alleles the fewest. A cluster of highly shared sequence variants was judged likely to be a technical artifact of the sequencing pipeline. In the study, approximately 150 TCR beta chains were listed as associated with cytomegalovirus. Immune exposure information for the cohort was limited to CMV serostatus. Assigning TCR associations to individual alleles was difficult when HLA alleles, especially DR and DQ, strongly co-occurred. Linkage disequilibrium might explain the correlated functional status among segregating V segments, but an unknown experimental factor could not be ruled out. In vitro tests confirmed that a few of the cytomegalovirus-associated TCR beta chains recognize cytomegalovirus antigens. In a later analysis, several top co-occurrence clusters were reported to appear linked to parvovirus B19, influenza, CMV and Epstein-Barr virus.

The source material was PBMCs. This TCR was recovered from a male donor in good health and CMV-seropositive.

Here is the DNA: TGCGCCAGCCTGAGAGGGTCGAACACCGGGGAGCTGTTTTTT. This translates into CASLRGSNTGELFF. The sequence joins TRBV5-1 to TRBJ2-2; TRBD2 is a possible D gene, resting on 5 matching bases. The CDR3 measures 14 amino acids from cysteine to phenylalanine. Just CDR3 DNA is preserved here, 42 bases in frame from base 1. At the junction V is shortened by 7 bases and J by 0 bases, with 10 bases in between. Taken from the germline V gene, the CDR1 and CDR2 loops are SGHRS and YFSETQ.